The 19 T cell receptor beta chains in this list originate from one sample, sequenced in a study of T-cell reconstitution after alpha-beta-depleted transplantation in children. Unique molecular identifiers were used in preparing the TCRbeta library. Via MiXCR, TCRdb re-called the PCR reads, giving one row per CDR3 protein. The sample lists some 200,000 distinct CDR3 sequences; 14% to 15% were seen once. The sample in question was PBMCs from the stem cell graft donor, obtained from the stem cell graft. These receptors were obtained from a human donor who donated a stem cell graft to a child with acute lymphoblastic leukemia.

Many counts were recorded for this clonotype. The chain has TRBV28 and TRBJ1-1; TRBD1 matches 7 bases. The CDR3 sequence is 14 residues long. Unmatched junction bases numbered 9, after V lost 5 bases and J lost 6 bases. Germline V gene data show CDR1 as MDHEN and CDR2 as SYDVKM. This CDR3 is CASSLDRVGAEAFF. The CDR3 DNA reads TGTGCCAGCAGTCTCGACAGGGTGGGGGCTGAAGCTTTCTTT.

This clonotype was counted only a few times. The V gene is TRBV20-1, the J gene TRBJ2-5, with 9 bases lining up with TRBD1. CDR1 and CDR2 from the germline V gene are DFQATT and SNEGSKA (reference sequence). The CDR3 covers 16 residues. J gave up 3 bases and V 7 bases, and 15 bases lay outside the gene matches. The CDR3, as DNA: TGCAGTGTTTGGACCGGGACAGGGAGTTCGGAAGAGACCCAGTACTTC. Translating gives CSVWTGTGSSEETQYF.

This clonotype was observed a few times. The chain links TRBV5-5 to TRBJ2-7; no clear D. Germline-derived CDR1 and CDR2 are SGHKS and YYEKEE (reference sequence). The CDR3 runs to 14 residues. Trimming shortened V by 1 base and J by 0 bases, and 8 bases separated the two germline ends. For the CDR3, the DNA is TGTGCCAGCAGCTTGAGGATAAGCTCCTACGAGCAGTACTTC. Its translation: CASSLRISSYEQYF.

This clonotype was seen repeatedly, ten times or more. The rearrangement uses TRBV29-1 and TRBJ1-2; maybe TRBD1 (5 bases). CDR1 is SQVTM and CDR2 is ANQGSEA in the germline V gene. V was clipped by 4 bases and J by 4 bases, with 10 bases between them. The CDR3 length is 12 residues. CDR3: CSVGRGRYGYTF. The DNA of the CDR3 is TGCAGCGTTGGTCGGGGCCGCTATGGCTACACCTTC.

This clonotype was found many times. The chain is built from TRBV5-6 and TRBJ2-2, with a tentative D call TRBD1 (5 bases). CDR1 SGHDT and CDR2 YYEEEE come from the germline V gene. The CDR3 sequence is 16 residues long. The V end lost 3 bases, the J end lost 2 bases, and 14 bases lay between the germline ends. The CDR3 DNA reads TGTGCCAGCAGCTCAAGACAGAATCTAAACACCGGGGAGCTGTTTTTT. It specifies CASSSRQNLNTGELFF.

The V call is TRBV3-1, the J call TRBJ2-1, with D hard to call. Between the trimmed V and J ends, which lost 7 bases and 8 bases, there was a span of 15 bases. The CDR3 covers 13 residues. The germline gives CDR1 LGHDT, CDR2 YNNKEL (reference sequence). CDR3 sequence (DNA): TGTGCCAGCACCTCGCCCCGTATCCATGAGCAGTTCTTC. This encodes CASTSPRIHEQFF.

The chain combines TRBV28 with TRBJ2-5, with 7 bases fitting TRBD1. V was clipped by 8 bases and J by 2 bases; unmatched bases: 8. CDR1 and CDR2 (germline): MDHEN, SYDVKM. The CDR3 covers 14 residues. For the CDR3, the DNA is TGTGCCAGCCATAGGGACAGCCCGCAAGAGACCCAGTACTTC. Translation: CASHRDSPQETQYF. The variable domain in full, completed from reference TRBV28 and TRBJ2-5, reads DVKVTQSSRYLVKRTGEKVFLECVQDMDHENMFWYRQDPGLGLRLIYFSYDVKMKEKGDIPEGYSVSREKKERFSLILESASTNQTSMYLCASHRDSPQETQYFGPGTRLLVL.

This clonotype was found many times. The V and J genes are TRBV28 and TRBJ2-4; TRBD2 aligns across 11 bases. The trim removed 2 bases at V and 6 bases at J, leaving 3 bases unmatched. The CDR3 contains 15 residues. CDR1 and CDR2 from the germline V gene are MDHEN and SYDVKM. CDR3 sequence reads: CASSLSLAGGNIQYF. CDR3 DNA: TGTGCCAGCAGTTTAAGTCTAGCGGGAGGAAACATTCAGTACTTC. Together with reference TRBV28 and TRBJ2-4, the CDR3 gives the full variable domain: DVKVTQSSRYLVKRTGEKVFLECVQDMDHENMFWYRQDPGLGLRLIYFSYDVKMKEKGDIPEGYSVSREKKERFSLILESASTNQTSMYLCASSLSLAGGNIQYFGAGTRLSVL.

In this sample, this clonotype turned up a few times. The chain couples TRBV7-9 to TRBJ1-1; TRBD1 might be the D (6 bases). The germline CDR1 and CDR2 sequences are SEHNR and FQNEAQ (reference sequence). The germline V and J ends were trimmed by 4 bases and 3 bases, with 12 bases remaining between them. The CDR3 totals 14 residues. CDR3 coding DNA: TGTGCCAGCAGCTCCTCCCCAGGGGACACTGAAGCTTTCTTT. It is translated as CASSSSPGDTEAFF. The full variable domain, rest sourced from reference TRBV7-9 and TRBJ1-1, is DTGVSQNPRHKITKRGQNVTFRCDPISEHNRLYWYRQTLGQGPEFLTYFQNEAQLEKSRLLSDRFSAERPKGSFSTLEIQRTEQGDSAMYLCASSSSPGDTEAFFGQGTRLTVV.

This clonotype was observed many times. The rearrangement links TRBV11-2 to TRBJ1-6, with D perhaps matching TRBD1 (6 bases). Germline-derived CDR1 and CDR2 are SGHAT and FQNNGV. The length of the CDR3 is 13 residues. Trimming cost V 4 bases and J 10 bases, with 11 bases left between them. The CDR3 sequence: CASSSQGSSPLHF. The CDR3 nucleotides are TGTGCCAGCAGCTCACAGGGCTCGTCACCCCTCCACTTT.

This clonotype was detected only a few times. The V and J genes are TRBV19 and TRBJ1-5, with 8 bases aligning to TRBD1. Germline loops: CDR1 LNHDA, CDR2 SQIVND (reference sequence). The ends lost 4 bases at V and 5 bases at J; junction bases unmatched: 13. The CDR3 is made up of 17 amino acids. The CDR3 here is CASSSIQGQARDQPQHF. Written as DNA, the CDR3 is TGTGCCAGTAGTAGCATTCAGGGACAGGCCAGGGATCAGCCCCAGCATTTT.

CDR3 nucleotide sequence: TGTGCCAGCAGCTCTCTAGCTGGGTACGAGCAGTACTTC. It yields the protein CASSSLAGYEQYF. The chain recombines TRBV7-9 with TRBJ2-7; perhaps TRBD2 as D (5 bases). Germline lookup yields CDR1 SEHNR and CDR2 FQNEAQ (reference sequence). V was shortened by 4 bases and J by 4 bases, with 11 bases between the two germline ends. This CDR3 has 13 amino acids.

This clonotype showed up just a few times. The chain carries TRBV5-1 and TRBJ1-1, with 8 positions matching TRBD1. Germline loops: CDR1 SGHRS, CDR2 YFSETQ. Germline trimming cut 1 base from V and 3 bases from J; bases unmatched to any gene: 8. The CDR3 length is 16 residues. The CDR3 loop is CASSLSPQGEDTEAFF. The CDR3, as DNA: TGCGCCAGCAGCTTGAGCCCACAGGGGGAGGACACTGAAGCTTTCTTT.

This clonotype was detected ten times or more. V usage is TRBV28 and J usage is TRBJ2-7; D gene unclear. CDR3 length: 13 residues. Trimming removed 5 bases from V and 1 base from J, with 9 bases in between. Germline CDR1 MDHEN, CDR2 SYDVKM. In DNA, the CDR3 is TGTGCCAGCAGTGCCCCAATATCCTACGAGCAGTACTTC. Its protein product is CASSAPISYEQYF. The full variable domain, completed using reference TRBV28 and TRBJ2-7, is DVKVTQSSRYLVKRTGEKVFLECVQDMDHENMFWYRQDPGLGLRLIYFSYDVKMKEKGDIPEGYSVSREKKERFSLILESASTNQTSMYLCASSAPISYEQYFGPGTRLTVT.

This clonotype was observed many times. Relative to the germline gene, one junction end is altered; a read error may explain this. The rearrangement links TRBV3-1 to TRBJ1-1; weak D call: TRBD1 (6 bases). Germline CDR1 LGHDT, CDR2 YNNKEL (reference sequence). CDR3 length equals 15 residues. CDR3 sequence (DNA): TGTGCCAGCAGTCAAGGGGCCCTAGGGGGCACTGAAGCTTTCTTT. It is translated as CASSQGALGGTEAFF.

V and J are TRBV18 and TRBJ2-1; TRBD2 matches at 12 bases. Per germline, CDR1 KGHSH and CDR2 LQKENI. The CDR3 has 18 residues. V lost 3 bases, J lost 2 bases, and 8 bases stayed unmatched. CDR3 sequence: CASSPTSGRLGAYNEQFF. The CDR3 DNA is TGTGCCAGCTCACCGACTAGCGGGAGACTCGGCGCCTACAATGAGCAGTTCTTC. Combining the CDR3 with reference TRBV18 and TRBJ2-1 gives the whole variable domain NAGVMQNPRHLVRRRGQEARLRCSPMKGHSHVYWYRQLPEEGLKFMVYLQKENIIDESGMPKERFSAEFPKEGPSILRIQQVVRGDSAAYFCASSPTSGRLGAYNEQFFGPGTRLTVL.

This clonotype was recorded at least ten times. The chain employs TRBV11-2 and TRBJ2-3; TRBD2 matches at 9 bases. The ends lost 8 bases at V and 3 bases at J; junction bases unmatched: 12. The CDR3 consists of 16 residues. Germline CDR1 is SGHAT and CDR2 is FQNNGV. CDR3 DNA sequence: TGTGCCAGCCTCCCAGGGCCTAGCGGGAAGACAGATACGCAGTATTTT. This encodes CASLPGPSGKTDTQYF.

DNA for the CDR3: TGTGCCGCGGGCCGGAACTACGAGCAGTACTTC. Amino acids: CAAGRNYEQYF. This chain joins TRBV10-3 and TRBJ2-7; perhaps TRBD2 as D (5 bases). V was pared by 11 bases and J by 3 bases, with 11 bases between. The CDR3 sequence is 11 residues long. Germline loops: CDR1 ENHRY, CDR2 SYGVKD.

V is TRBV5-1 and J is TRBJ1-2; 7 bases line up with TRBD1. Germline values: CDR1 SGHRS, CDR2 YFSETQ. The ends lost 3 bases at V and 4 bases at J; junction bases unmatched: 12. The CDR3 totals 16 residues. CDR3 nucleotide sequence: TGCGCCAGCAGCTCCCTAGGAGGAACAGGGGTCTATGGCTACACCTTC. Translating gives CASSSLGGTGVYGYTF.